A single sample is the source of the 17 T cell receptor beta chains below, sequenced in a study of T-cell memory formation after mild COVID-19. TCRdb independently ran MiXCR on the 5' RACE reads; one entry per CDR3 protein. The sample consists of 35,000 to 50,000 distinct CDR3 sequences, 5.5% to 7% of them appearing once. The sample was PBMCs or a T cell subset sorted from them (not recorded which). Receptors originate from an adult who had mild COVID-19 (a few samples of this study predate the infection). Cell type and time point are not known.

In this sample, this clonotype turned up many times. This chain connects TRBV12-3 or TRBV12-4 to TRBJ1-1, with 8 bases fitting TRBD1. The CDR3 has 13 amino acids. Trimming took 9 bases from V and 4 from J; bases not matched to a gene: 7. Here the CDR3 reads CASGQGRVTEAFF. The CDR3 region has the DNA TGTGCCAGTGGACAGGGAAGAGTCACTGAAGCTTTCTTT.

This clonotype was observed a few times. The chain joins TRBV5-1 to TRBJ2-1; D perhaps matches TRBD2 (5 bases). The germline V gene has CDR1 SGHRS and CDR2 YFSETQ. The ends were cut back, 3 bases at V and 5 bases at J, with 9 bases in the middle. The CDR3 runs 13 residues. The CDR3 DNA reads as TGCGCCAGCAGCTCGGACTTCCACAATGAGCAGTTCTTC. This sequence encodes CASSSDFHNEQFF.

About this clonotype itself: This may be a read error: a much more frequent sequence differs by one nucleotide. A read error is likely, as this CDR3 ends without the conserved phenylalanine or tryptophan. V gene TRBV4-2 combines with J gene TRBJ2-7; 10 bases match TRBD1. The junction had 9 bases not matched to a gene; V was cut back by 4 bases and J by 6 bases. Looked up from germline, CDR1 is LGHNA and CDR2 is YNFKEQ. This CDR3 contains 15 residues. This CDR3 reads CASSLEIGTGVEQYL. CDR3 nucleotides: TGTGCCAGCAGCCTGGAGATCGGGACAGGGGTCGAGCAGTACTTA.

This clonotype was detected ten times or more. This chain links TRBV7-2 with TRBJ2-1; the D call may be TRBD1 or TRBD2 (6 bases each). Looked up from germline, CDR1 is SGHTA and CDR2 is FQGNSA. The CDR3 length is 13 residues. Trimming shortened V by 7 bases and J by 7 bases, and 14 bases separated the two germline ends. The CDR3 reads CASTFRGGNEQFF. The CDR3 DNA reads TGTGCCAGCACCTTTAGAGGGGGGAATGAGCAGTTCTTC.

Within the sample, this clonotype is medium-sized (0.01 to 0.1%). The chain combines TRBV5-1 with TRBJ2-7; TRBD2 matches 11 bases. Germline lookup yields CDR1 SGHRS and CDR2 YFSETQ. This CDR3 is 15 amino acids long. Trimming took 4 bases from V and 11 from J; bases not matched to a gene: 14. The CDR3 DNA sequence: TGCGCCAGCAGCCCGGGGACTAGCGGAACACTCAGGGAGTACTTC. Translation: CASSPGTSGTLREYF.

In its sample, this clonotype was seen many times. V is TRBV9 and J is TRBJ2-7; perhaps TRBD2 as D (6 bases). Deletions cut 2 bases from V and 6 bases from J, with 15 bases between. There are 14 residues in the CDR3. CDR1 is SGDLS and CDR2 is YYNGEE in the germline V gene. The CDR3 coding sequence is TGTGCCAGCAGCGTTGGCGGGATCGGACGCGAGCAGTACTTC. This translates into CASSVGGIGREQYF.

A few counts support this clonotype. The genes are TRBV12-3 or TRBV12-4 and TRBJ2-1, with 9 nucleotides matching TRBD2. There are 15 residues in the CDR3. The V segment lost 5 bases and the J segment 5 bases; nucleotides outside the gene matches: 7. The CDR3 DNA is TGTGCCAGCAGTCCAGGACTAGCGCCCAACAATGAGCAGTTCTTC. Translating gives CASSPGLAPNNEQFF.

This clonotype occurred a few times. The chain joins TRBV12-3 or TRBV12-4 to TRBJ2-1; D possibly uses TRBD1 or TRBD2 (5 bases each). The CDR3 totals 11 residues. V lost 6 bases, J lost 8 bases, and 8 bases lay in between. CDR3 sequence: CASRMGDEQFF. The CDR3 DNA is TGTGCCAGCAGGATGGGGGATGAGCAGTTCTTC.

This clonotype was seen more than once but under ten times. The CDR3 sequence: CAWSEYVGNQPQHF. CDR3 sequence (DNA): TGTGCCTGGAGTGAATATGTTGGCAATCAGCCCCAGCATTTT. The genes are TRBV30 and TRBJ1-5, with D hard to call. CDR3 length: 14 residues. Germline values: CDR1 GTSNPN, CDR2 SVGIG (reference sequence). Trimming shortened V by 1 base and J by 2 bases, and 9 bases separated the two germline ends.

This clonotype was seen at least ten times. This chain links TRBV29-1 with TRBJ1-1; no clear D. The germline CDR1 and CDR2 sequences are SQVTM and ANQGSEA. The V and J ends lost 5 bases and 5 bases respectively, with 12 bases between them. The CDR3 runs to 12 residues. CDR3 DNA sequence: TGCAGCGTTATGGAGATGCGGACTGAAGCTTTCTTT. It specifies CSVMEMRTEAFF.

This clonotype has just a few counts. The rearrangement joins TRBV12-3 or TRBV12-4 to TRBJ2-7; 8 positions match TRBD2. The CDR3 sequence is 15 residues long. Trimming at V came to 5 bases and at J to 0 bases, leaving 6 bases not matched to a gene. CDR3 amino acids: CASSLTSGSSYEQYF. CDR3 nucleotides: TGTGCCAGCAGTCTTACTAGCGGAAGCTCCTACGAGCAGTACTTC.

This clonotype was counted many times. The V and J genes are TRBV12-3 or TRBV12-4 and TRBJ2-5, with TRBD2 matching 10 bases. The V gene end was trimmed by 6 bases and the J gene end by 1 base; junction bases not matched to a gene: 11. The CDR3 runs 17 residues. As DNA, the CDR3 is TGTGCCAGCAGCCTAACCGCACTAGCGGGAAGCCAAGAGACCCAGTACTTC. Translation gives CASSLTALAGSQETQYF.

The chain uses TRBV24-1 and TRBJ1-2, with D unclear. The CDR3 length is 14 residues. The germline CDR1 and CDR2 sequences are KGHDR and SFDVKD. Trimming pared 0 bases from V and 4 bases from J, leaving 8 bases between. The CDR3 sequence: CATSDLRVTYGYTF. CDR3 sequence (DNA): TGTGCCACCAGTGATTTGCGTGTTACCTATGGCTACACCTTC.

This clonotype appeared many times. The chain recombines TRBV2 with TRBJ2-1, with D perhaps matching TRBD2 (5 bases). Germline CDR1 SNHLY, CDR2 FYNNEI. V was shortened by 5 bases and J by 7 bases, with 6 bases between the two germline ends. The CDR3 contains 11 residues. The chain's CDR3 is CASSRDNEQFF. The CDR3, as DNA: TGTGCCAGCAGTCGGGATAATGAGCAGTTCTTC. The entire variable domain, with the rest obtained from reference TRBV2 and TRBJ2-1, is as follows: EPEVTQTPSHQVTQMGQEVILRCVPISNHLYFYWYRQILGQKVEFLVSFYNNEISEKSEIFDDQFSVERPDGSNFTLKIRSTKLEDSAMYFCASSRDNEQFFGPGTRLTVL.

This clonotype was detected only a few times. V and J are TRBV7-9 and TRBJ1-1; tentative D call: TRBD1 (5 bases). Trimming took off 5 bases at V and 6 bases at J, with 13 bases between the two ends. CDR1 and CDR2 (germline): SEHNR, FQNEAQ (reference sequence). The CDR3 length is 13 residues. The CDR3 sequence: CASSPWGDSEAFF. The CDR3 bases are TGTGCCAGCAGCCCATGGGGGGACTCTGAAGCTTTCTTT.

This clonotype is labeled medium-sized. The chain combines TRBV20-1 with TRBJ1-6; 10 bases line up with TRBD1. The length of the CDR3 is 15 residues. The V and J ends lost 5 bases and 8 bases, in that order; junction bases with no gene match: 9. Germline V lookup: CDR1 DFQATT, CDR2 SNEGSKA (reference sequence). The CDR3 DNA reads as TGCAGTGCTCGCCGAGGGGGGACAGGGGATTCACCCCTCCACTTT. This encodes CSARRGGTGDSPLHF.

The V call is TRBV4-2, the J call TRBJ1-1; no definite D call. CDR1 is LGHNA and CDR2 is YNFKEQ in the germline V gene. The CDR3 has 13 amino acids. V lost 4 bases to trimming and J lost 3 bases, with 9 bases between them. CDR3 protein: CASSLGPDTEAFF. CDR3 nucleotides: TGTGCCAGCAGCCTCGGACCGGACACTGAAGCTTTCTTT.